Listed here are 9 T cell receptor beta chains from one sample, sequenced in a study of T cells after yellow fever vaccination. In TCRdb, the 5' RACE reads were re-called with MiXCR into one record per CDR3 protein. The sample holds around 300,000 distinct CDR3 sequences, over 4% seen once. This specimen consisted of PBMCs, obtained 5 days after the yellow fever booster vaccination. The source of these receptors is a man aged 18-30 years who received the YFV17D yellow fever vaccine.

This clonotype was found a few times. The chain uses TRBV7-2 and TRBJ1-4; 10 bases match TRBD1. CDR3 length: 15 amino acids. Germline CDR1 reads SGHTA; CDR2 reads FQGNSA. V lost 5 bases to trimming and J lost 5 bases; unmatched junction nucleotides: 5. The CDR3 sequence: CASSRQGAQNEKLFF. The CDR3 coding sequence is TGTGCCAGCAGCAGACAGGGGGCTCAGAATGAAAAACTGTTTTTT.

This clonotype turned up a few times. The CDR3 spells CASSPGQGASQPQHF. In DNA form, the CDR3 reads TGTGCCAGCTCCCCCGGACAGGGGGCGTCTCAGCCCCAGCATTTT. The chain joins TRBV18 to TRBJ1-5, with 11 bases aligning to TRBD1. The CDR3 runs to 15 residues. CDR1 and CDR2 (germline): KGHSH, LQKENI. The junction had 7 bases not matched to a gene; V was cut back by 6 bases and J by 6 bases.

The V and J genes are TRBV12-3 or TRBV12-4 and TRBJ1-2; tentative D call: TRBD1 (5 bases). Trimming took off 0 bases at V and 4 bases at J, with 9 bases between the two ends. CDR3 length: 14 amino acids. The CDR3 is CASSLAPRAYGYTF. CDR3 DNA: TGTGCCAGCAGTTTAGCGCCCAGGGCCTATGGCTACACCTTC.

The gene calls are TRBV21-1 and TRBJ1-5. TRBV21-1 is deemed a pseudogene. The CDR3 covers 15 residues. The DNA of the CDR3 is TGTGCCAGCAGCAAAGGGCGGGGTGGCAATCAGCCCCAGCATTTT. Protein product: CASSKGRGGNQPQHF.

This clonotype was detected a few times. The V gene is TRBV2, the J gene TRBJ2-7; 8 bases line up with TRBD2. Trimming removed 8 bases from V and 3 bases from J; junction bases left unmatched: 12. CDR1 and CDR2 (germline): SNHLY, FYNNEI. This CDR3 spans 15 amino acids. CDR3 loop: CASGDPRGVDYEQYV. CDR3 coding DNA: TGTGCCAGCGGAGATCCGCGGGGGGTAGACTACGAGCAGTACGTC.

As regards this clonotype: Sequence at one end of the junction differs from germline and may be a read error. This rearrangement joins TRBV5-5 to TRBJ1-1, with D tentatively TRBD1 (6 bases). Germline V gene sequence: CDR1 SGHKS, CDR2 YYEKEE (reference sequence). The CDR3 runs 13 residues. CDR3 coding DNA: TGTGCCAGCAGCTTTAGGGGGAACACTGAAGTTTTCTTT. It specifies CASSFRGNTEVFF.

This clonotype was observed at least ten times. The rearrangement joins TRBV6-1 to TRBJ2-3; D unclear. The CDR3 sequence is 13 residues long. Trimming removed 2 bases at V and 4 bases at J, with 7 bases between. CDR1 MNHNS and CDR2 SASEGT come from the germline V gene. CDR3: CASSEMPPDTQYF. The CDR3 DNA follows: TGTGCCAGCAGTGAAATGCCCCCAGATACGCAGTATTTT.

This clonotype has at least ten counts. The V call is TRBV5-6, the J call TRBJ2-7; D is unresolved. V was cut by 2 bases and J by 0 bases, with 6 bases left in between. The CDR3 runs 13 residues. From germline, CDR1 is SGHDT and CDR2 YYEEEE. The CDR3 reads CASSFKSSYEQYF. In DNA form, the CDR3 reads TGTGCCAGCAGCTTTAAGAGCTCCTACGAGCAGTACTTC. Combining the CDR3 with reference TRBV5-6 and TRBJ2-7 gives the whole variable domain DAGVTQSPTHLIKTRGQQVTLRCSPKSGHDTVSWYQQALGQGPQFIFQYYEEEERQRGNFPDRFSGHQFPNYSSELNVNALLLGDSALYLCASSFKSSYEQYFGPGTRLTVT.

There are a few counts of this clonotype. CDR3 nucleotide sequence: TGTGCCAGCAGCCACCCCCGGGACATGAGCTCCTATAATTCACCCCTCCACTTT. Its translation is CASSHPRDMSSYNSPLHF. The chain combines TRBV7-2 with TRBJ1-6, with D possibly matching TRBD1 (6 bases). V gave up 5 bases and J gave up 0 bases, with 17 bases separating them. Germline values: CDR1 SGHTA, CDR2 FQGNSA. This CDR3 comprises 18 residues. The full variable domain, in which reference TRBV7-2 and TRBJ1-6 provide the parts outside the CDR3, is GAGVSQSPSNKVTEKGKDVELRCDPISGHTALYWYRQSLGQGLEFLIYFQGNSAPDKSGLPSDRFSAERTGGSVSTLTIQRTQQEDSAVYLCASSHPRDMSSYNSPLHFGNGTRLTVT.